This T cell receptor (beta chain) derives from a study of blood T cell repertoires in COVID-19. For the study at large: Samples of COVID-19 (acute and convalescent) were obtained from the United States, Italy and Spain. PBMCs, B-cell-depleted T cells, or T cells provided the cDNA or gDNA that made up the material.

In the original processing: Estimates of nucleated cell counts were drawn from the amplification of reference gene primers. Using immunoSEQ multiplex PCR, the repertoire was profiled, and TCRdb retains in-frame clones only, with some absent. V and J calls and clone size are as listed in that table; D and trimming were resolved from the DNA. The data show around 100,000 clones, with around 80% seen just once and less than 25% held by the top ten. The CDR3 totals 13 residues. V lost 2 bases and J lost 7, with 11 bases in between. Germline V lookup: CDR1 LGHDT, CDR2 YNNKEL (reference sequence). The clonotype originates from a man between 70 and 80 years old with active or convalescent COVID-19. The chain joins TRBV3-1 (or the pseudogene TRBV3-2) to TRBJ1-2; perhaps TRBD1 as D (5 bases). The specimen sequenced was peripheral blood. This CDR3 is CASSQTVQGGYTF. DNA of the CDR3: TGTGCCAGCAGCCAAACTGTTCAGGGTGGCTACACCTTC.